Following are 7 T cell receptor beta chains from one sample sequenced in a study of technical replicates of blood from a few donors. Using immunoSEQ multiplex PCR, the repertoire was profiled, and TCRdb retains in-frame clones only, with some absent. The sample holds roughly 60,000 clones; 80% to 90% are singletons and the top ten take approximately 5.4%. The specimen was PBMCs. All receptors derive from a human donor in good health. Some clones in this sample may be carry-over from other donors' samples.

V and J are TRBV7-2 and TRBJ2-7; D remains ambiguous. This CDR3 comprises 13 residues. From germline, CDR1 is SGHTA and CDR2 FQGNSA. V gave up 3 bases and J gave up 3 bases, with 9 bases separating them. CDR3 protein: CASSFDSIYEQYF. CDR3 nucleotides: TGTGCCAGCAGCTTCGATTCTATCTACGAGCAGTACTTC.

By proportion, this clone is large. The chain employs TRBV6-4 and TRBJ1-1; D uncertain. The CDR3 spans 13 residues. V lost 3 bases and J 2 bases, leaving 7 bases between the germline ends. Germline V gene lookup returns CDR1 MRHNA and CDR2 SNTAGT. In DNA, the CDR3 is TGTGCCAGCAGTGAATCAGGAAACACTGAAGCTTTCTTT. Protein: CASSESGNTEAFF.

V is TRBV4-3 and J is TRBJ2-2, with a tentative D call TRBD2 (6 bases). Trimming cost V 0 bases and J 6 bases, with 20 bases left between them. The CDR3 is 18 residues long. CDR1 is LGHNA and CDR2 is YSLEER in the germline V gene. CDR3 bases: TGCGCCAGCAGCCAAGACCCAAAGGCGGGCGGGGTCTCCGGGGAGCTGTTTTTT. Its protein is CASSQDPKAGGVSGELFF.

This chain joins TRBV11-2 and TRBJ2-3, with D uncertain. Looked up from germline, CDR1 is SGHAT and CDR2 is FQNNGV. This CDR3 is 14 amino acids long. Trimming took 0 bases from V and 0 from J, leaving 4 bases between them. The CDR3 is CASSLDHSTDTQYF. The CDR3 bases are TGTGCCAGCAGCTTAGACCATAGCACAGATACGCAGTATTTT.

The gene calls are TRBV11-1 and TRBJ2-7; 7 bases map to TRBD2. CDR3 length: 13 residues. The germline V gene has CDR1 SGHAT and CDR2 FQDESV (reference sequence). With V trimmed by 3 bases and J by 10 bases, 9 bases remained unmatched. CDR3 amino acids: CASSFKEAGPQYF. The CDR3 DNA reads TGTGCCAGCAGCTTCAAGGAAGCGGGGCCTCAGTACTTC.

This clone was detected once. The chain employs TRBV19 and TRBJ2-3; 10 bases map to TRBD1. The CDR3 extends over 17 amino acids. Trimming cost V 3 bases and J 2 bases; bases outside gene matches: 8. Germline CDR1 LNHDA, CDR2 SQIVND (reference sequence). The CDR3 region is CASSIGTGVLFTDTQYF. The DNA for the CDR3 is TGTGCCAGTAGTATCGGGACAGGGGTACTTTTCACAGATACGCAGTATTTT. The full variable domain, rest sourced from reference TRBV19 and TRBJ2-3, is DGGITQSPKYLFRKEGQNVTLSCEQNLNHDAMYWYRQDPGQGLRLIYYSQIVNDFQKGDIAEGYSVSREKKESFPLTVTSAQKNPTAFYLCASSIGTGVLFTDTQYFGPGTRLTVL.

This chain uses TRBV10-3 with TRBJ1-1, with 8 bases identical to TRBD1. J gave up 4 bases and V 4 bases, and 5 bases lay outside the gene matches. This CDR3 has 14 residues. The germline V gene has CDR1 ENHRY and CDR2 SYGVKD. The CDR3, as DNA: TGTGCCATCAGTGGGCAACAGGGGGTCACTGAAGCTTTCTTT. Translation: CAISGQQGVTEAFF.